Sequencing of this TCR beta chain was carried out in a study of memory CD4+ T cells and cytomegalovirus serostatus. General study results and limits: CMV serostatus prediction reached median AUC approximately 0.95, or 0.91 with US-trained model.

Details on this clone: What it binds is not known.

The sort gate was single viable CD3+CD4+CD8-CD45RO+ cells for memory CD4+ T cells. Donors' CMV status reflects serum IgG against pp150, pp28, p38, p52. CD4+ T cells were isolated by positive magnetic selection. Only in-frame clones appear in the TCRdb table, and some are missing; sequencing was by immunoSEQ multiplex PCR. The repertoire holds some 80,000 clones, approximately 80% seen once, with around 0.78% in the top ten. Trimming took 7 bases from V and 10 from J; bases not matched to a gene: 12. Germline V gene lookup returns CDR1 SEHNR and CDR2 FQNEAQ (reference sequence). The CDR3 loop spans 13 amino acids.

The sample taken for sequencing was memory CD4+ T cells from blood. This TCR came from an adult in good health and CMV-seronegative. The chain has TRBV7-9 and TRBJ1-1, with 7 bases matching TRBD1. The CDR3 is CASNADRVARAFF. CDR3 DNA: TGTGCCAGCAACGCAGACAGGGTGGCTCGAGCTTTCTTT.